This T cell receptor beta chain is from a study of blood T cell repertoires in COVID-19. Original processing notes: Reference gene primers were amplified, and this amplification served to estimate nucleated cell counts. Repertoires were generated with immunoSEQ multiplex PCR, while TCRdb's copy carries only in-frame clones and drops some. The V and J calls and clone size are taken from that table; D and trimming were inferred from the DNA. The data show roughly 99,000 clones, around 80% seen once. V dropped 3 bases and J dropped 1 base, with 10 bases sitting between them. This CDR3 spans 15 amino acids. CDR1 MNHEY and CDR2 SMNVEV come from the germline V gene (reference sequence).

The clonotype was recovered from a man in his 70s with acute or convalescent COVID-19. This chain connects TRBV27 to TRBJ1-3, with D perhaps TRBD1 (6 bases). The sequencing input was peripheral blood. The CDR3 loop is CASSFAQGSGNTIYF. CDR3 DNA: TGTGCCAGCAGTTTTGCCCAGGGGTCTGGAAACACCATATATTTT.